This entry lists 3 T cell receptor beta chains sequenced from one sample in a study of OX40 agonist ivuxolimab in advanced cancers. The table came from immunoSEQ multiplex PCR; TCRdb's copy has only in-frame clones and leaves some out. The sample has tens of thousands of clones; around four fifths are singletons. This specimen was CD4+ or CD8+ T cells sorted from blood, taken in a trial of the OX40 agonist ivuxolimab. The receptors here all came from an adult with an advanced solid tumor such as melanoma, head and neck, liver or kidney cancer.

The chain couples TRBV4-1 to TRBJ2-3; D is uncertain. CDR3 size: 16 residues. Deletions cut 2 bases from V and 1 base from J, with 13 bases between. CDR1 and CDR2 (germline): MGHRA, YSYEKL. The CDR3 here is CASSQPDPGRTDTQYF. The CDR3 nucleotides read TGCGCCAGCAGCCAACCGGACCCCGGACGCACAGATACGCAGTATTTT.

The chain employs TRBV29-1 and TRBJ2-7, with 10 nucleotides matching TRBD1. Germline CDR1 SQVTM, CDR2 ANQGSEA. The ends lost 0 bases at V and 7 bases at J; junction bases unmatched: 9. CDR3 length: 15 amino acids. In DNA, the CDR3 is TGCAGCGTTGAAGATTTTGGGACAGGGGTCGTTGAGCAGTACTTC. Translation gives CSVEDFGTGVVEQYF.

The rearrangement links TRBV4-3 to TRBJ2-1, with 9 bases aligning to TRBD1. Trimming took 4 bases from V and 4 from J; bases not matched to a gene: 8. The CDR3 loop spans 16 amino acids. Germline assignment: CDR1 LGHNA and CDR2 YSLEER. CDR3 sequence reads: CASSPGTGLRYNEQFF. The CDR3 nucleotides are TGCGCCAGCAGCCCCGGGACAGGGCTTCGATACAATGAGCAGTTCTTC.